This T cell receptor (beta chain) comes out of a study of T cells in Graves' hyperthyroidism and ophthalmopathy. RNA transcripts were the template for amplifying TCR beta CDR3 regions. The study used the HTBI primer set for a first-round RT-PCR of the TCR CDR3. MiXCR was run by TCRdb on the multiplex PCR reads, yielding one entry per CDR3 protein. Among 550,000 to 600,000 distinct CDR3 sequences, 13% to 15% were seen once, and the ten largest hold 7% to 9%. On the basis of clinical symptoms, serum thyroxine and TRAb, thyroid ultrasound and orbital computed tomography, diagnoses were made. V lost 6 bases and J 2 bases, leaving 18 bases between the germline ends. The CDR3 contains 16 residues. Germline loops: CDR1 SGHAT, CDR2 FQNNGV. The sample holds many counts of this clonotype.

The origin of this receptor is a woman in her late teens or twenties with Graves' ophthalmopathy. The sample taken for sequencing was blood. The chain links TRBV11-2 to TRBJ2-3; D assignment may be TRBD1 or TRBD2 (6 bases each). The CDR3 loop reads CASRWGRGRNTDTQYF. DNA of the CDR3: TGTGCCAGCAGGTGGGGTAGGGGGAGGAACACAGATACGCAGTATTTT.